The entry that follows covers one T cell receptor (beta chain) sequence. One end of the junction fails to match germline, which may point to a read error. The data were taken from a study of blood T cells in healthy people across ages. The germline V gene encodes CDR1 LGHNT and CDR2 FRNRAP. This CDR3 has 21 amino acids. Primers used in a second PCR of about 7 to 12 cycles were a sample-barcoded 5' primer and a J-beta primer mix. Each sample provided no less than 2.5 million CDR3-containing paired-end reads. TCRdb processed the 5' RACE reads anew with MiXCR; each CDR3 protein has one entry. The table lists about 970,000 distinct CDR3 sequences, approximately 50% of them singletons, with about 22% in the top ten.

The specimen was blood. The J gene is TRBJ2-3, the V gene TRBV12-5; TRBD2 agrees at 8 bases. The TCR sequence derives from a woman aged 55-70 years in good health. CDR3 loop: CACGLRSGSGMRFSGTDTQYF. The CDR3 DNA is TGTGCTTGTGGTTTGCGGTCGGGTAGCGGGATGAGGTTCAGTGGCACAGATACGCAGTATTTT.